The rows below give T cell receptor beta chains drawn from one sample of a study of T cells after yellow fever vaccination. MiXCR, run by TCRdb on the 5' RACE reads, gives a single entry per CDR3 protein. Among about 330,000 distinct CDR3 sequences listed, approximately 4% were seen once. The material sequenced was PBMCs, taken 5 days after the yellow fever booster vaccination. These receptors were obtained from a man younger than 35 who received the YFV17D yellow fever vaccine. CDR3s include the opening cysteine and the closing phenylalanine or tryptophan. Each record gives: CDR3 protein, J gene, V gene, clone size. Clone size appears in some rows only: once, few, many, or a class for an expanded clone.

CASSRDRRNTEAFF	TRBJ1-1	TRBV27	many
CASRRGGTGPSGNTIYF	TRBJ1-3	TRBV7-9	NA
CASSQGLSFNQPQHF	TRBJ1-5	TRBV12-3/TRBV12-4	few
CASSLVVFGTDTQYF	TRBJ2-3	TRBV7-2	many
CASSRLGTGSSQYF	TRBJ2-5	TRBV6-5	few
CASSPDPGLGTDTQYF	TRBJ2-3	TRBV7-9	NA
CASSDSRVYTF	TRBJ1-2	TRBV5-6	few
CASSVSAGVTDTQYF	TRBJ2-3	TRBV9	NA
CASSFPGGGTDTQYF	TRBJ2-3	TRBV7-9	many
CASSPEDRPSGNTIYF	TRBJ1-3	TRBV7-9	NA
CASSTGLKGPGQPQHF	TRBJ1-5	TRBV12-3/TRBV12-4	few
CSAPGTGKTQETQYF	TRBJ2-5	TRBV20-1	few
CASSQEGSGPEGLNYGYTF	TRBJ1-2	TRBV4-3	few
CSASQEATGKYQETQYF	TRBJ2-5	TRBV20-1	few
CASSGPGQETQYF	TRBJ2-5	TRBV7-9	few
CASTHSGGDTDTQYF	TRBJ2-3	TRBV25-1	NA
CASSQQGYGSGYTF	TRBJ1-2	TRBV4-1	NA
CASSNYRDNTEAFF	TRBJ1-1	TRBV13	few
CSAMKGSLYGYTF	TRBJ1-2	TRBV20-1	few
CASSSTGIKNTGELFF	TRBJ2-2	TRBV27	NA
CASTGTVLNYGYTF	TRBJ1-2	TRBV19	few
CASRVGGPDTEAFF	TRBJ1-1	TRBV28	few
CASSRPRSGVYSNQPQHF	TRBJ1-5	TRBV4-3	NA
CASSYGRRDGYTF	TRBJ1-2	TRBV6-5	few
CSARETGSLEGYTF	TRBJ1-2	TRBV20-1	many
CSVARLAGASWDEQFF	TRBJ2-1	TRBV20-1	NA
CASSPPDSAYSNQPQHF	TRBJ1-5	TRBV19	many
CASSLSAGDYGYTF	TRBJ1-2	TRBV27	NA
CASSKGTQNTEAFF	TRBJ1-1	TRBV21-1	NA
CSTRDRDYEQYF	TRBJ2-7	TRBV20-1	few
CASSFQVSNQPQHF	TRBJ1-5	TRBV6-6	few
CASSTGAREQYF	TRBJ2-7	TRBV9	many
CASSPVSKGAYEQYF	TRBJ2-7	TRBV4-1	NA
CASSQEVSGAPGYGYTF	TRBJ1-2	TRBV4-2	many
CASSQETGGEQFF	TRBJ2-1	TRBV4-3	many
CASSGLAGNTDTQYF	TRBJ2-3	TRBV5-1	NA